In this sample, the clone carrying this TCR beta chain turned up many times. The antigen is unknown. V shed 0 bases and J shed 7 bases, with 16 bases lying between them. The CDR3 is made up of 16 amino acids. Germline assignment: CDR1 KGHSH and CDR2 LQKENI. This entry comes from a study of T-cell reconstitution after alpha-beta-depleted transplantation in children. Unique molecular identifiers featured in how the TCRbeta library was prepared. TCRdb re-analysed the PCR reads in MiXCR, keeping a single row per CDR3 protein. The table records some 300,000 distinct CDR3 sequences, just over 7.5% of them present only once. Study-level findings and limits: Elevated TCRbeta diversity at day 60 was traced, in some patients, to surviving recipient T cells and thymic progenitors. A year post-transplant, T-cell counts and diversity derived mostly from newly produced T cells. Reports say that about two months after transplant, the alpha-beta T cells came out of several hundred graft clones that had expanded.

The clonotype was recovered from a female patient between 2 and 15 years old who had a stem cell transplant for Fanconi anemia, so the T cells may come from the graft donor. This material consisted of peripheral blood, taken 360 days after TCRalphabeta/CD19-depleted stem cell transplant. The chain recombines TRBV18 with TRBJ2-1, with D perhaps TRBD1 (6 bases). The CDR3 loop is CASSPPRPLGGNEQFF. CDR3 nucleotides: TGTGCCAGCTCACCACCTAGGCCACTAGGGGGAAATGAGCAGTTCTTC.